This record concerns one TCR beta chain sequence. TCRdb reprocessed the PCR reads using MiXCR. The sample holds 15,000 to 20,000 clones; roughly 32% are singletons and the top ten take roughly a tenth. This sample was included in a study of metastatic and nonmetastatic thyroid tumors. Prior to thyroid surgery, none of the patients had received any treatment. CDR1 is SGHAT, CDR2 FQNNGV, per germline. V was shortened by 0 bases and J by 4 bases, with 7 bases between the two germline ends. The CDR3 sequence is 13 residues long. This rearrangement joins TRBV11-2 to TRBJ2-7; D call uncertain. The TCR originated in a female donor with papillary thyroid cancer or a benign thyroid nodule (not recorded which). Some clones in this sample may be carry-over from other donors' samples. The sequenced sample was blood. CDR3 nucleotide sequence: TGTGCCAGCAGCTTAGATCTTCGGTACGAGCAGTACTTC. Amino acid sequence: CASSLDLRYEQYF.